These 22 T cell receptor beta chains were all obtained from the same sample, sequenced in a study of long-term antiretroviral therapy in people with HIV. At survey level, the immunoSEQ assay was run in its v3.0 version. Measured with immunoSEQ multiplex PCR; TCRdb has only the in-frame clones, and not every one. Of roughly 25,000 clones listed, roughly four fifths were seen once; the top ten hold around 22%. The sequenced sample was unsorted PBMCs, obtained 0.4 years after starting antiretroviral therapy. The source is a man over 45 with HIV.

The CDR3 here is CASSLGGGGAGQNIQYF. CDR3 DNA sequence: TGTGCCAGCAGCTTAGGAGGGGGCGGGGCGGGGCAAAACATTCAGTACTTC. The chain employs TRBV7-3 and TRBJ2-4; perhaps TRBD1 as D (7 bases). Germline assignment: CDR1 SGHTA and CDR2 FQGTGA. Trimming took off 2 bases at V and 5 bases at J, with 19 bases between the two ends. This CDR3 is 17 amino acids long.

This chain joins TRBV27 and TRBJ1-2, with D maybe TRBD1 (6 bases). The CDR3 has 15 residues. Germline lookup yields CDR1 MNHEY and CDR2 SMNVEV (reference sequence). Trimming pared 5 bases from V and 1 base from J, leaving 14 bases between. CDR3 in amino acids: CASSPWGGGNYGYTF. CDR3 nucleotides: TGTGCCAGCAGTCCTTGGGGAGGGGGTAACTATGGCTACACCTTC.

This clone was counted only a few times. The genes are TRBV28 and TRBJ1-1; 7 nucleotides align to TRBD1. Losses at the gene ends were 4 bases for V and 9 bases for J; bases not matched to a gene: 8. Germline lookup yields CDR1 MDHEN and CDR2 SYDVKM. The CDR3 covers 13 residues. The chain's CDR3 is CASSSTGLGQAFF. In DNA form, the CDR3 reads TGTGCCAGCAGTTCGACAGGGCTAGGACAAGCTTTCTTT.

The chain employs TRBV7-3 and TRBJ1-2, with 9 bases that match TRBD1. The CDR3 consists of 13 residues. Trimming cost V 4 bases and J 6 bases; bases outside gene matches: 3. In germline, CDR1 is SGHTA, CDR2 FQGTGA. The CDR3 loop is CASSSRTGDGYTF. CDR3 coding DNA: TGTGCCAGCAGCTCTAGGACAGGGGATGGCTACACCTTC.

This chain uses TRBV6-4 with TRBJ2-5; weak D call: TRBD2 (6 bases). The CDR3 runs to 12 residues. The V end lost 11 bases, the J end lost 4 bases, and 14 bases lay between the germline ends. Germline lookup yields CDR1 MRHNA and CDR2 SNTAGT. The DNA for the CDR3 is TGTGCCGAGCCGAGGAGGGGAGAGACCCAGTACTTC. This encodes CAEPRRGETQYF.

This rearrangement joins TRBV13 to TRBJ1-1; possibly TRBD1 for D (5 bases). Per germline, CDR1 PRHDT and CDR2 FYEKMQ (reference sequence). Trimming took off 5 bases at V and 0 bases at J, with 10 bases between the two ends. The CDR3 length is 14 residues. The CDR3 sequence is CASSPRGVNTEAFF. CDR3 sequence (DNA): TGTGCCAGCAGCCCTAGGGGCGTGAACACTGAAGCTTTCTTT.

The chain uses TRBV18 and TRBJ2-5; the D gene could be TRBD1 or TRBD2 (5 bases each). Germline assignment: CDR1 KGHSH and CDR2 LQKENI. CDR3 length equals 16 residues. Deletions cut 0 bases from V and 7 bases from J, with 18 bases between. The CDR3 nucleotides are TGTGCCAGCTCACCACCTCGGGGCGCCCAGGAAGGGACCCAGTACTTC. Translation gives CASSPPRGAQEGTQYF. The full variable domain, with the rest looked up from reference TRBV18 and TRBJ2-5, is NAGVMQNPRHLVRRRGQEARLRCSPMKGHSHVYWYRQLPEEGLKFMVYLQKENIIDESGMPKERFSAEFPKEGPSILRIQQVVRGDSAAYFCASSPPRGAQEGTQYFGPGTRLLVL.

V is TRBV14 and J is TRBJ2-3; D perhaps matches TRBD2 (6 bases). CDR3 length equals 16 residues. Germline CDR1 is SGHDN and CDR2 is FVKESK. V was trimmed by 0 bases and J by 1 base, leaving 11 bases between them. The DNA for the CDR3 is TGTGCCAGCAGCCAAGATTTCTCTAGCGGCACAGATACGCAGTATTTT. This encodes CASSQDFSSGTDTQYF.

The gene calls are TRBV5-6 and TRBJ1-1; D is ambiguous. The CDR3 has 14 amino acids. Germline-derived CDR1 and CDR2 are SGHDT and YYEEEE. Trimming took 5 bases from V and 0 from J, leaving 11 bases between them. CDR3 in DNA: TGTGCCAGCAGTTACAGAACCATGAACACTGAAGCTTTCTTT. This translates into CASSYRTMNTEAFF.

The chain is built from TRBV27 and TRBJ2-5; D remains ambiguous. Germline values: CDR1 MNHEY, CDR2 SMNVEV (reference sequence). Trimming removed 5 bases from V and 2 bases from J, with 6 bases in between. This CDR3 contains 12 residues. The CDR3 reads CASSANQETQYF. DNA of the CDR3: TGTGCCAGCAGTGCGAATCAAGAGACCCAGTACTTC.

The CDR3 DNA reads TGTGCCAGCAGCCAAGATCGAGCGGGGGGCACAGATACGCAGTATTTT. Protein product: CASSQDRAGGTDTQYF. V is TRBV4-2 and J is TRBJ2-3, with 8 bases fitting TRBD2. The V gene's germline CDR1 is LGHNA and CDR2 YNFKEQ. The CDR3 totals 16 residues. V shed 0 bases and J 1 base; nucleotides not matched to a gene: 3.

The V gene is TRBV7-2, the J gene TRBJ2-7, with D unresolved. The V end was cut by 4 bases, the J end by 2 bases, with 12 bases between. The CDR3 has 14 amino acids. Germline CDR1 and CDR2: SGHTA and FQGNSA. The CDR3 nucleotides read TGTGCCAGCAGCTCCACCGCCGGTCCCTACGAGCAGTACTTC. The encoded protein is CASSSTAGPYEQYF.

This chain joins TRBV7-9 and TRBJ2-5, with 12 bases lining up with TRBD2. The CDR3 runs to 15 residues. CDR1 SEHNR and CDR2 FQNEAQ come from the germline V gene (reference sequence). Germline trimming cut 3 bases from V and 5 bases from J; bases unmatched to any gene: 4. For the CDR3, the DNA is TGTGCCAGCAGCTTGCTAGCGGGGGGGCCGGAGACCCAGTACTTC. The encoded protein is CASSLLAGGPETQYF.

The rearrangement uses TRBV9 and TRBJ2-1; no reliable D call. Germline values: CDR1 SGDLS, CDR2 YYNGEE. V was trimmed by 3 bases and J by 2 bases, leaving 12 bases between them. This CDR3 has 15 residues. CDR3 sequence: CASSASLQTYNEQFF. The CDR3 bases are TGTGCCAGCAGCGCTTCCTTACAGACCTACAATGAGCAGTTCTTC.

This clone was seen once. J is TRBJ2-7 and V is TRBV28, with TRBD1 identical over 9 bases. V shed 5 bases and J 5 bases; nucleotides not matched to a gene: 10. The V gene's germline CDR1 is MDHEN and CDR2 SYDVKM. The CDR3 covers 15 residues. For the CDR3, the DNA is TGTGCCAGCAGTCCTCGAGGGACAGGGAGCCACGAGCAGTACTTC. Its protein is CASSPRGTGSHEQYF.

The genes are TRBV5-5 and TRBJ1-5; D not certain. The CDR3 length is 13 residues. From germline, CDR1 is SGHKS and CDR2 YYEKEE (reference sequence). V was clipped by 0 bases and J by 4 bases, with 5 bases between them. This CDR3 reads CASSLGQNQPQHF. CDR3 nucleotides: TGTGCCAGCAGCTTGGGGCAGAATCAGCCCCAGCATTTT. Full variable domain (missing parts from reference TRBV5-5 and TRBJ1-5): DAGVTQSPTHLIKTRGQQVTLRCSPISGHKSVSWYQQVLGQGPQFIFQYYEKEERGRGNFPDRFSARQFPNYSSELNVNALLLGDSALYLCASSLGQNQPQHFGDGTRLSIL.

The chain combines TRBV28 with TRBJ2-2; 7 bases line up with TRBD2. The length of the CDR3 is 15 residues. CDR1 and CDR2 (germline): MDHEN, SYDVKM. The V gene end was trimmed by 8 bases and the J gene end by 3 bases; junction bases not matched to a gene: 9. Here the CDR3 DNA reads TGTGCCAGCCGAAGGGGCGGGGGTGACACCGGGGAGCTGTTTTTT. Its translation: CASRRGGGDTGELFF.

V gene TRBV5-1 combines with J gene TRBJ2-6; no clear D gene. CDR1 SGHRS and CDR2 YFSETQ come from the germline V gene. Trimming pared 4 bases from V and 5 bases from J, leaving 4 bases between. This CDR3 is built from 12 residues. The CDR3 nucleotides read TGCGCCAGCAGCCAAAGGGCCAACGTCCTGACTTTC. Protein sequence: CASSQRANVLTF.

Relative to its sample, this clone is large. The chain employs TRBV27 and TRBJ1-2, with D tentatively TRBD1 (5 bases). The V gene's germline CDR1 is MNHEY and CDR2 SMNVEV (reference sequence). This CDR3 has 13 amino acids. With 4 bases removed from V and 8 bases from J, the gap between germline ends came to 14 bases. The CDR3 DNA reads as TGTGCCAGCAGTTCCGTACCGGGGGTCGGCTACACCTTC. This gives the protein CASSSVPGVGYTF.

The chain employs TRBV5-6 and TRBJ1-2, with D maybe TRBD1 (5 bases). This CDR3 has 14 residues. Germline CDR1 is SGHDT and CDR2 is YYEEEE. V shed 5 bases and J shed 8 bases, with 19 bases lying between them. The CDR3 loop reads CASRLRAPRRGYTF. The CDR3 region has the DNA TGTGCCAGCAGACTCAGGGCCCCCCGGCGGGGCTACACCTTC.

The rearrangement uses TRBV28 and TRBJ2-7; D gene unclear. The CDR3 runs to 15 residues. V was shortened by 3 bases and J by 0 bases, with 12 bases between the two germline ends. Germline CDR1 and CDR2: MDHEN and SYDVKM. The CDR3 protein is CASSLGPYFSYEQYF. The DNA for the CDR3 is TGTGCCAGCAGTTTGGGTCCCTATTTCTCCTACGAGCAGTACTTC.

The rearrangement links TRBV19 to TRBJ2-7; a possible D gene is TRBD2 (5 bases). This CDR3 region has 14 residues. Germline lookup yields CDR1 LNHDA and CDR2 SQIVND (reference sequence). V was pared by 5 bases and J by 3 bases, with 14 bases between. CDR3 protein: CASSPAVGFYEQYF. The CDR3 nucleotides are TGTGCCAGTAGTCCAGCGGTGGGCTTCTACGAGCAGTACTTC. The whole variable domain, remainder taken from reference TRBV19 and TRBJ2-7, is DGGITQSPKYLFRKEGQNVTLSCEQNLNHDAMYWYRQDPGQGLRLIYYSQIVNDFQKGDIAEGYSVSREKKESFPLTVTSAQKNPTAFYLCASSPAVGFYEQYFGPGTRLTVT.